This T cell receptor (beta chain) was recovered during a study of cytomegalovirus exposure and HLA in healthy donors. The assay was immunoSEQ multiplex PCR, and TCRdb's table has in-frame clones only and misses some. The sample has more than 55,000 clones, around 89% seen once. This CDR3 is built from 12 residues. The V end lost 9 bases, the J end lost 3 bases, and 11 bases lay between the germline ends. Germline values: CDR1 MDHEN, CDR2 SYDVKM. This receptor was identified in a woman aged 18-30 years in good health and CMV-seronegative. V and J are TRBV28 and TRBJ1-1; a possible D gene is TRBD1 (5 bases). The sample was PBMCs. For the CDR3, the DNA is TGTGCCAGTCAGGGTTTGTACACTGAAGCTTTCTTT. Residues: CASQGLYTEAFF.